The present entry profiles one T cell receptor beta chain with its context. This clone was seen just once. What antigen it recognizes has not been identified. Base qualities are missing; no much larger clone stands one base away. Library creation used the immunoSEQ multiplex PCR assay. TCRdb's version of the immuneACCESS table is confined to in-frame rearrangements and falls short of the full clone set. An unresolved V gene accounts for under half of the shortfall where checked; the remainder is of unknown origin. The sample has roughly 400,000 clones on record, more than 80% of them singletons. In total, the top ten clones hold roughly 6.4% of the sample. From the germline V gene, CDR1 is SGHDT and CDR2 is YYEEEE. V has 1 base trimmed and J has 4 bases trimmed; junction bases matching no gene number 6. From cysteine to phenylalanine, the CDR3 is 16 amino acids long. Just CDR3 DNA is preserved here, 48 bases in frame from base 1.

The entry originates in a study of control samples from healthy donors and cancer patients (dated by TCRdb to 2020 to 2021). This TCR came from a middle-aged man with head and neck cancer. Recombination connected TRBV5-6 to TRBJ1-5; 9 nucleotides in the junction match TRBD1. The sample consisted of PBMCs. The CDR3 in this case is CASSLFRDRVNQPQHF. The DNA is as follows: TGTGCCAGCAGCTTGTTCCGGGACAGGGTGAATCAGCCCCAGCATTTT.